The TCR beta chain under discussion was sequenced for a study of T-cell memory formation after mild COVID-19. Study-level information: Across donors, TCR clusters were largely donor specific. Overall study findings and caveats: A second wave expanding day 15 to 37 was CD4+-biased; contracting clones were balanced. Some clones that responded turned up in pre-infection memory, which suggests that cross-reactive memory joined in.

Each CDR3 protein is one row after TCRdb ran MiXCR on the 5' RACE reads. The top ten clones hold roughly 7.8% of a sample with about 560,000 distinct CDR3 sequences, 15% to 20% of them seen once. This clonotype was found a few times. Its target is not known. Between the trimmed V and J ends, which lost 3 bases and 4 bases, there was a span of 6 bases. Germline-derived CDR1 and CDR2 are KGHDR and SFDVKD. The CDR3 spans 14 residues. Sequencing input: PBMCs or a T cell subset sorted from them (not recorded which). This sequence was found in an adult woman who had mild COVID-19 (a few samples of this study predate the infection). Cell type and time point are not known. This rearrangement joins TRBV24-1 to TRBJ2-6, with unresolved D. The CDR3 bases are TGTGCCACCAGTGATCCACTGGGGGCCAACGTCCTGACTTTC. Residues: CATSDPLGANVLTF.